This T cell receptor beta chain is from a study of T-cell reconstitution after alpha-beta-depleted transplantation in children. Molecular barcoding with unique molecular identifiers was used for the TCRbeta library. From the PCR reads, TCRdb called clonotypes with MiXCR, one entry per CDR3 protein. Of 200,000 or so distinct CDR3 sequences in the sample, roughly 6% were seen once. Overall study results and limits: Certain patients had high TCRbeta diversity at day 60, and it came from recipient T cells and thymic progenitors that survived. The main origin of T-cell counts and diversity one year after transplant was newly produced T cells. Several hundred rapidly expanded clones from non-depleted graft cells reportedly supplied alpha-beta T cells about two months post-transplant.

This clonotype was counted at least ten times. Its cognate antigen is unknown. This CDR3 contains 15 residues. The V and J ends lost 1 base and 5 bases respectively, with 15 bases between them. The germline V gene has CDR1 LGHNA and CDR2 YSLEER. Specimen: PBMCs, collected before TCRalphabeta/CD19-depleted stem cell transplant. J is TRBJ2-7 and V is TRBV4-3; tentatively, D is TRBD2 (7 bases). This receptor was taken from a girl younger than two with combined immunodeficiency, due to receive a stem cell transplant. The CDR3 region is CASSQGEAGHNEQYF. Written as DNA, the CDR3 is TGCGCCAGCAGCCAAGGAGAAGCGGGACATAACGAGCAGTACTTC.